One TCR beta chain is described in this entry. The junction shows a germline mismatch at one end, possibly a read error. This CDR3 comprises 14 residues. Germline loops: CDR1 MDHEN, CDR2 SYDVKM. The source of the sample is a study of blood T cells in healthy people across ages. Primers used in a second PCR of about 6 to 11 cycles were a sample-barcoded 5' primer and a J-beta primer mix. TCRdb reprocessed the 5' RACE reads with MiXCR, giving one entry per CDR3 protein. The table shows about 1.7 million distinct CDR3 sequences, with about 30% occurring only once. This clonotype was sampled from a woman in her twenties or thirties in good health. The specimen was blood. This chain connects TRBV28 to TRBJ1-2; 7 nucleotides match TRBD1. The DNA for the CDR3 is TGTACCAGCAGTCTAACAGGGGCCAACTATGGCTACACCTTC. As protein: CTSSLTGANYGYTF.